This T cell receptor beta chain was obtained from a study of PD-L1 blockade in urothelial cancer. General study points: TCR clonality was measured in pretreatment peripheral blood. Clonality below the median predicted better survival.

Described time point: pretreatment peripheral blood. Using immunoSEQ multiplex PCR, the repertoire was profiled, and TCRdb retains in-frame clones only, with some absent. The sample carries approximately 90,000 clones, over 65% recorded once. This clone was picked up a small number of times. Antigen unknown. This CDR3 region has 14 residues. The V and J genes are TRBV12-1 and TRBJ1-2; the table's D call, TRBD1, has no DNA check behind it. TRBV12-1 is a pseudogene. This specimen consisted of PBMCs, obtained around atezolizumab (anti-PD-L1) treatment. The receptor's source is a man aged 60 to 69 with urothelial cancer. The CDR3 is CASSLTSGDYGYTF. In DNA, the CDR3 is TGTGCCAGCAGCCTGACCTCAGGGGACTATGGCTACACCTTC.